Each of the 5 T cell receptor beta chains below was sequenced from the same sample in a study of OX40 agonist ivuxolimab in advanced cancers. The assay was immunoSEQ multiplex PCR, and TCRdb's table has in-frame clones only and misses some. The sample consists of about 90,000 clones, 90% of them appearing once. The specimen was CD4+ or CD8+ T cells sorted from blood, collected in a trial of the OX40 agonist ivuxolimab. The receptors stem from an adult with an advanced solid tumor such as melanoma, head and neck, liver or kidney cancer.

The chain recombines TRBV19 with TRBJ2-2, with 8 bases aligning to TRBD2. Trimming took 7 bases from V and 0 from J; bases not matched to a gene: 7. Germline V gene data show CDR1 as LNHDA and CDR2 as SQIVND (reference sequence). The CDR3 length is 16 residues. CDR3 coding DNA: TGTGCCAGTACAGGTAATAGCGGGACGAACACCGGGGAGCTGTTTTTT. It specifies CASTGNSGTNTGELFF. Filled out from reference TRBV19 and TRBJ2-2, the complete variable domain reads DGGITQSPKYLFRKEGQNVTLSCEQNLNHDAMYWYRQDPGQGLRLIYYSQIVNDFQKGDIAEGYSVSREKKESFPLTVTSAQKNPTAFYLCASTGNSGTNTGELFFGEGSRLTVL.

The rearrangement joins TRBV27 to TRBJ2-1; 9 bases map to TRBD2. Germline-derived CDR1 and CDR2 are MNHEY and SMNVEV (reference sequence). V was clipped by 6 bases and J by 4 bases; unmatched bases: 10. CDR3 length: 16 residues. CDR3 sequence reads: CASRKRLAGPYNEQFF. The DNA of the CDR3 is TGTGCCAGCAGGAAGAGGCTAGCGGGGCCATACAATGAGCAGTTCTTC.

The chain has TRBV30 and TRBJ1-5; 7 bases fit TRBD1. CDR3 length: 13 residues. With V trimmed by 4 bases and J by 5 bases, 5 bases remained unmatched. Germline assignment: CDR1 GTSNPN and CDR2 SVGIG (reference sequence). The CDR3 sequence is CAWTRDRDQPQHF. DNA of the CDR3: TGTGCCTGGACCCGGGACAGAGATCAGCCCCAGCATTTT.

The chain joins TRBV19 to TRBJ2-4; D is possibly TRBD2 (6 bases). V shed 5 bases and J shed 6 bases, with 11 bases lying between them. CDR1 and CDR2 from the germline V gene are LNHDA and SQIVND (reference sequence). The CDR3 covers 13 residues. CDR3 nucleotide sequence: TGTGCCAGTAGTCTTGCGACTAGAAACATTCAGTACTTC. This codes for CASSLATRNIQYF. The variable domain in full, completed from reference TRBV19 and TRBJ2-4, reads DGGITQSPKYLFRKEGQNVTLSCEQNLNHDAMYWYRQDPGQGLRLIYYSQIVNDFQKGDIAEGYSVSREKKESFPLTVTSAQKNPTAFYLCASSLATRNIQYFGAGTRLSVL.

The V call is TRBV11-1, the J call TRBJ2-1; D might be TRBD2 (5 bases). CDR3 length: 14 amino acids. Deletions cut 1 base from V and 1 base from J, with 5 bases between. Germline loops: CDR1 SGHAT, CDR2 FQDESV (reference sequence). In DNA form, the CDR3 reads TGTGCCAGCAGCTTAGGGGAGTCCTACAATGAGCAGTTCTTC. Amino acid sequence: CASSLGESYNEQFF. Looking up the rest from reference TRBV11-1 and TRBJ2-1 gives the full variable domain: EAEVAQSPRYKITEKSQAVAFWCDPISGHATLYWYRQILGQGPELLVQFQDESVVDDSQLPKDRFSAERLKGVDSTLKIQPAELGDSAMYLCASSLGESYNEQFFGPGTRLTVL.